This TCR beta chain is drawn from a study of regulatory T cells in long-lasting Graves disease. Study information: Under 3 months of antithyroid drugs had been taken by newly diagnosed Graves' patients.

Time point specified: newly diagnosed GD, antithyroid drugs for less than 3 months. Making the TCR library involved RNA that had been extracted from PBMCs. V was trimmed by 1 base and J by 5 bases, leaving 29 bases between them. The CDR3 loop spans 20 amino acids. The germline V gene has CDR1 SGHTA and CDR2 FQGNSA. Combining iRepertoire HTBI primers with Arm-PCR of CDR3 regions, the authors built TCR beta libraries. Each CDR3 protein gets one entry after TCRdb re-called the multiplex PCR reads with MiXCR. The sample holds more than 300,000 distinct CDR3 sequences, about 14% seen once. Study outcomes and limitations: Because few samples were included, accuracy may have been lower. Among the persistent patients, 2,500 to 3,000 public clonotypes were shared, more than the approximately 960 shared among new patients.

The sample holds many counts of this clonotype. The target antigen is unknown. This TCR came from a female donor with Graves disease. This chain links TRBV7-2 with TRBJ1-1; the D is unclear. Sequenced material: peripheral blood mononuclear cells (PBMCs), taken at new diagnosis, from a patient treated with antithyroid drugs. CDR3 region: CASSLVAATWTPKLRTEAFF. CDR3 DNA sequence: TGTGCCAGCAGCTTAGTGGCCGCAACCTGGACTCCTAAACTGCGGACTGAAGCTTTCTTT.